The following is a TCR beta chain sequence with its context. J lost 7 bases, V lost 5 bases, and 5 bases had no gene match. CDR1 and CDR2 (germline): SGHAT, FQNNGV. The CDR3 is 13 residues long. These data come from a study of T cell responses to AZD1222 COVID-19 vaccine. Data came from immunoSEQ multiplex PCR; TCRdb stores just in-frame clones and leaves some out. The sample includes 200,000 to 300,000 clones, roughly 93% of them seen just once. The V call is TRBV11-2, the J call TRBJ2-1; 7 bases are a match to TRBD1. The clonotype originates from an adult in good health. The source was peripheral blood, collected on day 0 of AZD1222 vaccination. CDR3 coding DNA: TGTGCCAGCAGCCCCGACAGGGTGAATGAGCAGTTCTTC. This translates into CASSPDRVNEQFF.